The present TCR beta chain was sequenced within a study of beta chain features in type 1 diabetes. Sequencing targeted expressed TCRB transcripts, as all isolated RNA had been reverse transcribed. The protocol was immunoSEQ multiplex PCR, while the TCRdb copy is restricted to in-frame clones and leaves out a portion. The sample lists 400,000 or so clones, around 12% seen once, with 0.0095% to 0.011% in the top ten. Without exception, sorted populations had purity beyond 98%. General study points: For TCRB rearrangement, an influence of HLA type remained unresolved here. In all four CD4+ subsets, TCRB CDR3 length was significantly, moderately reduced in type 1 diabetes.

The V end lost 2 bases, the J end lost 2 bases, and 9 bases lay between the germline ends. The CDR3 extends over 14 amino acids. Germline assignment: CDR1 GTSNPN and CDR2 SVGIG (reference sequence). This clone was detected a few times. The antigen is undetermined. Material: naive CD4+ T cells from blood. The rearrangement links TRBV30 to TRBJ2-2, with a tentative D call TRBD1 (5 bases). This receptor was taken from a woman between 18 and 29 years old with type 1 diabetes. CDR3 protein: CAWSRTRNTGELFF. CDR3 nucleotides: TGTGCCTGGAGTCGGACAAGAAACACCGGGGAGCTGTTTTTT.